This is a list of T cell receptor beta chains from one sample in a study of T-cell memory formation after mild COVID-19. From the 5' RACE reads, TCRdb called clonotypes with MiXCR, one entry per CDR3 protein. The sample includes hundreds of thousands of distinct CDR3 sequences, around 17% of them seen just once. The sample consisted of PBMCs or a T cell subset sorted from them (not recorded which). The origin of the receptors is an adult woman who had mild COVID-19 (a few samples of this study predate the infection). Cell type and time point are not known. The CDR3 runs from the conserved cysteine through the conserved F or W. Fields, in order: D gene, J gene, clone size, V gene, CDR3 protein, CDR3 DNA. D genes are given only for firm matches. Expanded clones get a size class; other rows say once, few or many, or leave the size out.

>TRBD1|TRBJ1-5|few|TRBV7-2
CASSQFGTGGVQPQHF
TGTGCCAGCAGCCAATTCGGGACAGGGGGCGTTCAGCCCCAGCATTTT
>TRBD1|TRBJ2-3|few|TRBV20-1
CSADRGPQDTQYF
TGCAGTGCCGACAGGGGGCCCCAAGATACGCAGTATTTT
>-|TRBJ2-1|-|TRBV5-6
CASSLLTPDEQFF
TGTGCCAGCAGCTTGCTAACCCCGGACGAGCAGTTCTTC
>TRBD2|TRBJ2-5|few|TRBV29-1
CSVEVAGGRQETQYF
TGCAGCGTTGAAGTAGCGGGAGGGCGGCAAGAGACCCAGTACTTC
>-|TRBJ2-5|few|TRBV29-1
CSVHQDGETQYF
TGCAGCGTGCACCAGGATGGGGAGACCCAGTACTTC
>TRBD2|TRBJ2-3|few|TRBV7-8
CASSLGTRQDTDTQYF
TGTGCCAGCAGCCTAGGGACTAGACAAGACACAGATACGCAGTATTTT
>-|TRBJ2-7|many|TRBV7-9
CASSGGGSSYEQYF
TGTGCCAGCAGCGGCGGCGGTAGCTCCTACGAGCAGTACTTC
>TRBD2|TRBJ2-2|-|TRBV6-2/TRBV6-3
CASSALAGALANTGELFF
TGTGCCAGCAGTGCCCTAGCGGGAGCCCTCGCGAACACCGGGGAGCTGTTTTTT
>-|TRBJ1-1|once|TRBV25-1
CASSDEGTEAFF
TGTGCCAGCAGTGATGAGGGGACTGAAGCTTTCTTT
>TRBD1|TRBJ1-5|once|TRBV12-3/TRBV12-4
CASGQAGNVRGQPQHF
TGTGCCAGCGGACAGGCGGGTAACGTACGTGGGCAGCCCCAGCATTTT
>-|TRBJ1-4|-|TRBV28
CASSSLGETVGKLFF
TGTGCCAGCAGTTCCCTCGGGGAGACGGTGGGGAAACTGTTTTTT
>TRBD1|TRBJ1-3|few|TRBV7-9
CASSLAPAGSTGKGIAGNTIYF
TGTGCCAGCAGCTTAGCCCCGGCTGGATCGACAGGGAAGGGTATAGCTGGAAACACCATATATTTT
>TRBD2|TRBJ2-7|-|TRBV7-9
CASSLGASGSDAYEQYF
TGTGCCAGCAGCTTAGGCGCTAGCGGGAGCGACGCCTACGAGCAGTACTTC
>-|TRBJ1-3|-|TRBV12-3/TRBV12-4
CASRDWGTNGNTIYF
TGTGCCAGCAGGGATTGGGGGACCAACGGAAACACCATATATTTT
>-|TRBJ2-3|few|TRBV20-1
CSAYWGDTQYF
TGCAGTGCTTATTGGGGGGATACGCAGTATTTT
>-|TRBJ2-7|-|TRBV20-1
CSARGGDRPYEQYF
TGCAGTGCTAGAGGTGGGGACCGACCCTACGAGCAGTACTTC
>-|TRBJ2-3|-|TRBV12-3/TRBV12-4
CASSLTGMTDTQYF
TGTGCCAGCAGTTTAACAGGGATGACAGATACGCAGTATTTT
>TRBD2|TRBJ2-1|-|TRBV6-6
CATRLAENNEQFF
TGTGCCACACGACTAGCGGAAAACAATGAGCAGTTCTTC